The source of this T cell receptor (beta chain) is a study of human T cells and chemical hapten exposure. Whole-study findings and limits: After DPC sensitization, TCRs above 1 in 1000 frequency showed no change.

The time point denotes: pre-sensitization, week 0. Specified treatment: therapeutic diphenylcyclopropenone sensitization with weekly scalp DPC. TCRdb analysed the RACE reads with MiXCR anew, one entry per CDR3 protein. The data show roughly 100,000 distinct CDR3 sequences, approximately 12% seen once. The CDR3 has 13 residues. The V end was cut by 0 bases, the J end by 8 bases, with 8 bases between. Germline CDR1 reads MGHRA; CDR2 reads YSYEKL. A few counts support this clonotype. Its target is not known. The rearrangement links TRBV4-1 to TRBJ1-5, with D hard to call. Material: whole blood, obtained in connection with sensitization to the hapten diphenylcyclopropenone (DPC). The clonotype originates from a woman in her forties or fifties with alopecia areata. Some clones in this sample may be carry-over from other donors' samples. CDR3 protein: CASSQDWSKPQHF. Written as DNA, the CDR3 is TGCGCCAGCAGCCAAGATTGGTCCAAGCCCCAGCATTTT.